The text below deals with one T cell receptor beta chain. Germline CDR1 reads DFQATT; CDR2 reads SNEGSKA (reference sequence). The CDR3 sequence is 16 residues long. Losses at the gene ends were 3 bases for V and 2 bases for J; bases not matched to a gene: 6. PBMCs were isolated at a quantity of at least 7 million per sample. A second about 7 to 11 cycle PCR used barcoded and J-beta primers. TCRdb passed the 5' RACE reads through MiXCR, listing each CDR3 protein once. The sample has about 380,000 distinct CDR3 sequences; about 49% are singletons. These data belong to a study of blood T cells in healthy people across ages.

Source material: blood. The chain joins TRBV20-1 to TRBJ2-3; 12 positions agree with TRBD2. This clonotype originated in a man between 60 and 75 years old in good health. CDR3 DNA: TGCAGTGCTAGCGGGCTAGCGGGGGGGTACACAGATACGCAGTATTTT. Amino acid sequence: CSASGLAGGYTDTQYF.